This T cell receptor beta chain was identified during a study of tumor and adjacent non-tumor tissue in lung cancer. Overall study context: Patients comprised roughly 12 adenocarcinoma, a couple of squamous cell carcinoma and 1 small cell lung cancer. Aged roughly 31 to 76 years, patients included roughly ten men and 4 or 5 women with stage I to III disease. Study outcomes and limitations: Normal lung showed higher cumulative top 100 clone frequency than tumor.

This CDR3 is 14 amino acids long. Trimming took 8 bases from V and 2 from J, leaving 15 bases between them. CDR1 is MDHEN and CDR2 is SYDVKM in the germline V gene. Three rounds of nested PCR, following a modified ARM-PCR protocol, produced the TCRbeta library. From the multiplex PCR reads, TCRdb called clonotypes with MiXCR, one entry per CDR3 protein. The sample holds 35,000 to 50,000 distinct CDR3 sequences, approximately 61% seen once. Points on this clonotype: Its antigen is unidentified.

No cell sorting was done before RNA was extracted from the tissue. Distant lung tissue was collected more than 3 cm away from the tumor edge. The J gene is TRBJ1-1, the V gene TRBV28, with TRBD1 as a possible D gene (5 bases). The sequence derives from a man aged 45 to 65 with non-small cell lung cancer. The sample was distant non-tumor lung tissue. CDR3 loop: CASFGDGCNTEAFF. Written as DNA, the CDR3 is TGTGCCAGCTTTGGGGACGGATGTAACACTGAAGCTTTCTTT.